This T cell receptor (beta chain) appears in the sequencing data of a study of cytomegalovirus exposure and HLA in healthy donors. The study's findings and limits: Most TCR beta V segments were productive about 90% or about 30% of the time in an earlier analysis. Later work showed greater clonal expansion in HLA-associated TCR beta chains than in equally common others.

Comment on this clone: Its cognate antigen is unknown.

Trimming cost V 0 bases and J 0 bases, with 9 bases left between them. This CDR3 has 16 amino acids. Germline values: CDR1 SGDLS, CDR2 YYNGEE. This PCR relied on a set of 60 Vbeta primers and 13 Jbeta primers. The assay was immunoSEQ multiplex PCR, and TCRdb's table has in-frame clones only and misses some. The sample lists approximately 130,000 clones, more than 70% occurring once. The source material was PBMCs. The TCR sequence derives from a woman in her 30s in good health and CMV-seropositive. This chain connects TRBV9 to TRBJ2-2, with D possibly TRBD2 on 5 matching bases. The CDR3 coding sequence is TGTGCCAGCAGCGTAGATCCGGGGACGAACACCGGGGAGCTGTTTTTT. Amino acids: CASSVDPGTNTGELFF.